What follows is one T cell receptor beta chain and its context. As originally analysed: Estimated nucleated cell counts came from reference gene primer amplification. Some clones are missing from TCRdb's copy, which holds only in-frame ones; the method was immunoSEQ multiplex PCR. V and J calls and clone size are copied from that table; D and trimming were computed from the DNA. Of about 160,000 clones in the sample, under 85% were seen once. The data stem from a study of blood T cell repertoires in COVID-19. Overall study: Some COVID-19 samples were acute and others convalescent; all came from the United States, Italy and Spain.

The V end was cut by 0 bases, the J end by 0 bases, with 10 bases between. The CDR3 is 17 residues long. The germline CDR1 and CDR2 sequences are SGHRS and YFSETQ. The sequencing sample was made of peripheral blood. This receptor was obtained from a woman at least 80 years old with acute or convalescent COVID-19. V gene TRBV5-1 combines with J gene TRBJ1-6; TRBD1 is a possible D gene (6 bases). CDR3 sequence: CASSLEGGSSYNSPLHF. CDR3 nucleotide sequence: TGCGCCAGCAGCTTGGAGGGGGGGAGCTCCTATAATTCACCCCTCCACTTT.